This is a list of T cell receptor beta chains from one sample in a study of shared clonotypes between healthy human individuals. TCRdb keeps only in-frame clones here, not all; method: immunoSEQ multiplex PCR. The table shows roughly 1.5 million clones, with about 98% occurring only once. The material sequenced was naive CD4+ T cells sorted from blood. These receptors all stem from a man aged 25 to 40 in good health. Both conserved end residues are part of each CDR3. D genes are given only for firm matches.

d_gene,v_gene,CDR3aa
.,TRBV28,CASSSLGSANYGYTF
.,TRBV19,CASSITGSGTQYF
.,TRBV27,CASARVTGELFF
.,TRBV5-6,CASSFRPGVETQYF
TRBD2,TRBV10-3,CAIRKGTSSEQYF
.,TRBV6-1,CASSEETQRAQYF
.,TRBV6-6,CASSYPPGGSNEKLFF
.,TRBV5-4,CASSFRQGYNEQFF
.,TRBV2,CASMARVSGYEQYF
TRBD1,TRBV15,CATILGGMNTEAFF
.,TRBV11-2,CASSLALPEGTRDYGYTF
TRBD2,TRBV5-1,CASSGAGGGYEQYF
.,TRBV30,CAWSETYEQYF
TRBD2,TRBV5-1,CASSRQTPTSGSVYEQYF
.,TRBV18,CASSSRDEQFF
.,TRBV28,CASNRGSYTGELFF
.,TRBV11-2,CASSLGTVNYGYTF
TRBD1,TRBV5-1,CASSSGQGEYGYTF